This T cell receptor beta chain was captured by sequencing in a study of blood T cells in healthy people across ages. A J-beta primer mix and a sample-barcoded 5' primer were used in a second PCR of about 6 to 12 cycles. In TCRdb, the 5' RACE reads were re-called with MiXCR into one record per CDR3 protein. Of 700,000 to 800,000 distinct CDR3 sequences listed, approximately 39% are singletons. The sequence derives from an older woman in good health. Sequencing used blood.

CDR3 sequence reads: CASSQDGWDYGYTF. The CDR3 nucleotides read TGCGCCAGCAGCCAAGATGGGTGGGACTATGGCTACACCTTC. The chain has TRBV4-1 and TRBJ1-2, with D unclear. The CDR3 extends over 14 amino acids. V was cut by 0 bases and J by 3 bases, with 8 bases left in between. The germline V gene has CDR1 MGHRA and CDR2 YSYEKL.